Below are 21 T cell receptor beta chains sequenced from a single sample in a study of CD8 T cells in ankylosing spondylitis. One entry per CDR3 protein results from TCRdb running MiXCR on the 5' RACE reads. The table records approximately 400,000 distinct CDR3 sequences, about a sixth of them present only once. Which antigens these TCRs recognize remains unknown. Study-level points and caveats: A TCR beta motif of about 8 highly homologous variants seemed to mark ankylosing spondylitis blood.

What was sequenced was blood, either unsorted or a sorted T cell fraction (not recorded which). These TCRs come from a male donor with ankylosing spondylitis.

The genes are TRBV3-1 and TRBJ2-5; 12 bases line up with TRBD2. Germline assignment: CDR1 LGHDT and CDR2 YNNKEL (reference sequence). Germline trimming cut 7 bases from V and 4 bases from J; bases unmatched to any gene: 10. CDR3 length equals 16 residues. CDR3 sequence (DNA): TGTGCCAGCACCCGATCTAGCGGGGGGGCCGGAGAGACCCAGTACTTC. Translating gives CASTRSSGGAGETQYF.

This clonotype was detected only a few times. The rearrangement uses TRBV4-1 and TRBJ1-2; a possible D gene is TRBD1 (6 bases). The germline V gene has CDR1 MGHRA and CDR2 YSYEKL. The length of the CDR3 is 16 residues. V was shortened by 0 bases and J by 1 base, with 12 bases between the two germline ends. The CDR3 region is CASSQEWPGDNYGYTF. The CDR3 region has the DNA TGCGCCAGCAGCCAAGAATGGCCAGGGGATAACTATGGCTACACCTTC.

The V call is TRBV20-1, the J call TRBJ2-5; D may be TRBD2 (6 bases). CDR1 is DFQATT and CDR2 is SNEGSKA in the germline V gene (reference sequence). V gave up 3 bases and J gave up 1 base, with 9 bases separating them. The CDR3 consists of 13 residues. CDR3 residues: CSASLGGQETQYF. The CDR3 nucleotides read TGCAGTGCTAGCTTGGGGGGCCAAGAGACCCAGTACTTC.

The chain links TRBV7-9 to TRBJ2-6; D unresolved. This CDR3 region has 15 residues. With 1 base removed from V and 5 bases from J, the gap between germline ends came to 9 bases. Looked up from germline, CDR1 is SEHNR and CDR2 is FQNEAQ (reference sequence). The CDR3 sequence is CASSLEGLWANVLTF. The CDR3, as DNA: TGTGCCAGCAGCTTAGAAGGGCTCTGGGCCAACGTCCTGACTTTC. Based on the CDR3 plus reference TRBV7-9 and TRBJ2-6, the full variable domain is DTGVSQNPRHKITKRGQNVTFRCDPISEHNRLYWYRQTLGQGPEFLTYFQNEAQLEKSRLLSDRFSAERPKGSFSTLEIQRTEQGDSAMYLCASSLEGLWANVLTFGAGSRLTVL.

This sequence joins TRBV29-1 and TRBJ1-1; 11 nucleotides align to TRBD1. V gave up 4 bases and J gave up 7 bases; unmatched junction bases: 5. CDR3 length: 13 amino acids. The germline V gene encodes CDR1 SQVTM and CDR2 ANQGSEA. This CDR3 is CSVGGDRGVEAFF. The DNA of the CDR3 is TGCAGCGTTGGAGGGGACAGGGGGGTTGAAGCTTTCTTT.

The chain employs TRBV20-1 and TRBJ2-3; possible D gene TRBD2, 6 bases. The CDR3 is 13 residues long. V gave up 0 bases and J gave up 8 bases, with 12 bases separating them. Germline values: CDR1 DFQATT, CDR2 SNEGSKA (reference sequence). CDR3 sequence (DNA): TGCAGTGCTAGAGATCCGGGAGTCTCTACGCAGTATTTT. Residues: CSARDPGVSTQYF.

This clonotype has at least ten counts. The rearrangement joins TRBV12-3 or TRBV12-4 to TRBJ1-1; a possible D gene is TRBD1 (6 bases). CDR3 size: 13 residues. Trimming left V 6 bases short and J 1 base short, with 9 bases between. The CDR3 DNA is TGTGCCAGCAGCGGACAGAAGAACACTGAAGCTTTCTTT. Amino acids: CASSGQKNTEAFF.

The V and J genes are TRBV12-3 or TRBV12-4 and TRBJ2-7, with D hard to call. The CDR3 is 13 residues long. The germline V and J ends were trimmed by 5 bases and 5 bases, with 13 bases remaining between them. CDR3 sequence: CASSTGSPHEQYF. DNA for the CDR3: TGTGCCAGCAGTACGGGCAGCCCCCACGAGCAGTACTTC.

This clonotype was seen only a few times. CDR3: CASSYSFGTGLHSPLHF. The CDR3 DNA is TGTGCCAGCAGTTACTCCTTCGGGACAGGGTTACATTCACCCCTCCACTTT. The chain is built from TRBV6-5 and TRBJ1-6; the match to TRBD1 covers 9 bases. This CDR3 comprises 17 residues. CDR1 is MNHEY, CDR2 SVGAGI, per germline. The V and J ends lost 0 bases and 8 bases, in that order; junction bases with no gene match: 8.

The gene calls are TRBV12-3 or TRBV12-4 and TRBJ1-4; D remains unclear. The CDR3 contains 12 residues. Trimming shortened V by 1 base and J by 13 bases, and 10 bases separated the two germline ends. CDR3 sequence (DNA): TGTGCCAGCAGTTTAGGGAGTCGGGGACTGTTTTTT. Encoded protein: CASSLGSRGLFF.

The CDR3 nucleotides read TGTGCCAGCAGCTCGGACAGGGAAGGTCAGCCCCAGCATTTT. This encodes CASSSDREGQPQHF. This rearrangement joins TRBV6-2 or TRBV6-3 to TRBJ1-5, with 8 bases that match TRBD1. CDR1 is MNHEY and CDR2 is SVGEGT in the germline V gene. With 6 bases clipped from V and 6 bases from J, the junction kept 7 bases outside the gene matches. The length of the CDR3 is 14 residues.

The genes are TRBV30 and TRBJ2-7; D perhaps matches TRBD2 (5 bases). Deletions cut 2 bases from V and 7 bases from J, with 12 bases between. The CDR3 consists of 12 residues. CDR1 is GTSNPN and CDR2 is SVGIG in the germline V gene (reference sequence). DNA for the CDR3: TGTGCCTGGAGTCCGGAGAGGGCGGAGCAGTACTTC. The encoded protein is CAWSPERAEQYF. The full variable domain, with the rest looked up from reference TRBV30 and TRBJ2-7, is SQTIHQWPATLVQPVGSPLSLECTVEGTSNPNLYWYRQAAGRGLQLLFYSVGIGQISSEVPQNLSASRPQDRQFILSSKKLLLSDSGFYLCAWSPERAEQYFGPGTRLTVT.

The chain uses TRBV18 and TRBJ1-5; weak D call: TRBD1 (6 bases). The V end lost 3 bases, the J end lost 0 bases, and 12 bases lay between the germline ends. The germline V gene encodes CDR1 KGHSH and CDR2 LQKENI. The CDR3 length is 16 residues. The CDR3 spells CASSPRDTNSNQPQHF. DNA of the CDR3: TGTGCCAGCTCACCGAGGGACACAAATAGCAATCAGCCCCAGCATTTT.

This clonotype was seen a handful of times. The CDR3 region has the DNA TGTGCCAGCAGCTCGCGGGGTTCTGGGGCCAACGTCCTGACTTTC. It codes for CASSSRGSGANVLTF. The rearrangement links TRBV7-8 to TRBJ2-6; tentatively, D is TRBD2 (6 bases). V was shortened by 4 bases and J by 1 base, with 8 bases between the two germline ends. In germline, CDR1 is SGHVS, CDR2 FQNEAQ. The CDR3 totals 15 residues.

This clonotype was counted at least ten times. The chain employs TRBV7-9 and TRBJ2-5; TRBD1 or TRBD2 may be the D gene (5 bases each). Trimming took 7 bases from V and 1 from J, leaving 10 bases between them. This CDR3 has 13 amino acids. Germline V lookup: CDR1 SEHNR, CDR2 FQNEAQ (reference sequence). The CDR3 loop is CASNTGAQETQYF. CDR3 bases: TGTGCCAGCAATACCGGGGCCCAAGAGACCCAGTACTTC. The full variable domain, in which reference TRBV7-9 and TRBJ2-5 provide the parts outside the CDR3, is DTGVSQNPRHKITKRGQNVTFRCDPISEHNRLYWYRQTLGQGPEFLTYFQNEAQLEKSRLLSDRFSAERPKGSFSTLEIQRTEQGDSAMYLCASNTGAQETQYFGPGTRLLVL.

This clonotype turned up a few times. This chain links TRBV12-3 or TRBV12-4 with TRBJ2-3; D tentatively reads TRBD1 or TRBD2 (6 bases each). The CDR3 is 15 residues long. The germline V and J ends were trimmed by 3 bases and 3 bases, with 13 bases remaining between them. CDR3 amino acids: CASSLGGPETDTQYF. The CDR3 DNA sequence: TGTGCCAGCAGTTTGGGGGGCCCGGAGACAGATACGCAGTATTTT.

This clonotype was recorded many times. The chain couples TRBV5-1 to TRBJ2-5, with TRBD2 matching over 7 bases. The germline gives CDR1 SGHRS, CDR2 YFSETQ. This CDR3 comprises 15 residues. After removal of 0 bases from V and 3 bases from J, the junction contained 5 bases not matched to a gene. The CDR3 nucleotides are TGCGCCAGCAGCTTGGAGGGGAGGGCCGAAGAGACCCAGTACTTC. This gives the protein CASSLEGRAEETQYF.

A remark on this clonotype: At one boundary the junction diverges from the germline segment, which might be a read error. The chain is built from TRBV24-1 and TRBJ2-5; unclear D gene. This CDR3 contains 11 residues. In germline, CDR1 is KGHDR, CDR2 SFDVKD. The CDR3 sequence is CATSDGNTYGF. DNA of the CDR3: TGTGCCACCAGTGATGGGAACACTTACGGCTTC.

In its sample, this clonotype was seen a few times. The chain combines TRBV6-5 with TRBJ2-2; D may be TRBD1 (6 bases). Trimming took off 2 bases at V and 6 bases at J, with 13 bases between the two ends. Germline assignment: CDR1 MNHEY and CDR2 SVGAGI. The CDR3 totals 15 residues. The CDR3 loop reads CASSYRSTGSGELFF. CDR3 sequence (DNA): TGTGCCAGCAGTTACAGGAGTACAGGGTCCGGGGAGCTGTTTTTT.

This clonotype was detected a few times. This rearrangement joins TRBV7-9 to TRBJ1-2; D is unclear. Germline V lookup: CDR1 SEHNR, CDR2 FQNEAQ (reference sequence). V gave up 5 bases and J gave up 8 bases, with 18 bases separating them. This CDR3 is 14 amino acids long. The CDR3 protein is CASSLPSEGWGYTF. The CDR3 nucleotides are TGTGCCAGCAGCCTGCCGTCGGAGGGATGGGGCTACACCTTC.

This clonotype was seen a handful of times. The chain couples TRBV6-1 to TRBJ2-7; no reliable D call. V was clipped by 5 bases and J by 3 bases, with 2 bases between them. Looked up from germline, CDR1 is MNHNS and CDR2 is SASEGT. The CDR3 has 10 residues. This CDR3 reads CASSNYEQYF. DNA of the CDR3: TGTGCCAGCAGTAACTACGAGCAGTACTTC.